These T cell receptor beta chains were read from a single sample in a study of blood T cell repertoires in COVID-19. TCRdb's copy holds only in-frame clones and misses some; the assay was immunoSEQ multiplex PCR. The sample holds 180,000 or so clones; around four fifths are singletons and the top ten take around 7%. The sequencing input was peripheral blood. These receptor sequences come from a woman between 40 and 50 years old with COVID-19, enrolled during active disease. Both conserved end residues are part of each CDR3. D genes are given only for firm matches. Rows give clone size only sometimes, using once, few, many, or a class for an expanded clone.

cdr3_length,clone_size,d_call,v_call,j_call,cdr3_nt,cdr3_aa
16,.,TRBD1,TRBV28,TRBJ1-6,TGTGCCAGCAGCTCTCGGGTAGGACAGGGGGTTTCACCCCTCCACTTT,CASSSRVGQGVSPLHF
16,once,.,TRBV6-5,TRBJ2-2,TGTGCCAGCAGTTACGCCTTCGGGGGGCATGGCGGGGAGCTGTTTTTT,CASSYAFGGHGGELFF
14,.,TRBD2,TRBV28,TRBJ2-2,TGTGCCAGCAGTTGGAGCGGGAGGGCAGGGGAGCTGTTTTTT,CASSWSGRAGELFF
13,few,.,TRBV5-4,TRBJ2-7,TGTGCCAGCAGCTTAGCGGCATCCTACGAGCAGTACTTC,CASSLAASYEQYF
13,.,.,TRBV27,TRBJ1-2,TGTGCCAGCAGTTTATCGGGAGGTTCTGGCTACACCTTC,CASSLSGGSGYTF
16,.,.,TRBV6-5,TRBJ1-4,TGTGCCAGCAGTTACTCGACGGGGGCAACTAATGAAAAACTGTTTTTT,CASSYSTGATNEKLFF
15,.,.,TRBV4-1,TRBJ1-1,TGCGCCAGCAGCTTGCAGGGGACGGACGACACTGAAGCTTTCTTT,CASSLQGTDDTEAFF
16,.,.,TRBV10-1,TRBJ2-3,TGCGCCAGCAGTGAGTCGATAGCGGTGAGCACAGATACGCAGTATTTT,CASSESIAVSTDTQYF
14,.,TRBD2,TRBV7-3,TRBJ2-3,TGTGCCAGCAGCTTTGGACTAGCGGCTGATACGCAGTATTTT,CASSFGLAADTQYF
16,.,TRBD2,TRBV5-1,TRBJ2-2,TGCGCCAGCAGCCGGACTAGCGGATCGAACACCGGGGAGCTGTTTTTT,CASSRTSGSNTGELFF
14,.,TRBD2,TRBV6-2/TRBV6-3,TRBJ2-5,TGTGCCAGCAGTTTTTTACTAGCGAAAGAGACCCAGTACTTC,CASSFLLAKETQYF
11,.,.,TRBV29-1,TRBJ2-5,TGCAGCGTTGTGAGCGTAGAGACCCAGTACTTC,CSVVSVETQYF
19,.,TRBD2,TRBV14,TRBJ2-1,TGTGCCAGCAGCCAAGATCGGGGAAGGACTAGCGGGGGCCACAATGAGCAGTTCTTC,CASSQDRGRTSGGHNEQFF
14,once,.,TRBV5-1,TRBJ1-1,TGCGCCAGCAGCTTAGGACACCCGAACACTGAAGCTTTCTTT,CASSLGHPNTEAFF
16,.,TRBD2,TRBV19,TRBJ2-2,TGTGCCAGTAGGACTAGCGGGGGGGTAAACACCGGGGAGCTGTTTTTT,CASRTSGGVNTGELFF
13,.,.,TRBV11-2,TRBJ1-1,TGTGCCAGCAGCTTACGGACAGTGACTGAAGCTTTCTTT,CASSLRTVTEAFF
14,.,.,TRBV27,TRBJ1-1,TGTGCCAGCACGCCTGGGGCCATGAACACTGAAGCTTTCTTT,CASTPGAMNTEAFF
11,.,.,TRBV6-5,TRBJ2-7,TGTGCCAGCAAGGGGGTTTACGAGCAGTACTTC,CASKGVYEQYF
13,.,.,TRBV7-8,TRBJ2-5,TGTGCCAGCAGCCGAGAGGGGCAAGAGACCCAGTACTTC,CASSREGQETQYF
14,once,.,TRBV7-8,TRBJ1-2,TGTGCCAGCAGCTTAAATCCCAGTACCTATGGCTACACCTTC,CASSLNPSTYGYTF
15,.,.,TRBV18,TRBJ1-2,TGTGCCAGCTCACCGTCGGCCACCGGACTATATGGCTACACCTTC,CASSPSATGLYGYTF
15,.,TRBD2,TRBV5-1,TRBJ2-1,TGCGCCAGCAGCTCGTATGGAGCGGGGGACAATGAGCAGTTCTTC,CASSSYGAGDNEQFF
13,.,.,TRBV6-5,TRBJ1-2,TGTGCCAGCAGTTACTCGGTGGGAGCGGGCTACACCTTC,CASSYSVGAGYTF
15,.,.,TRBV10-1,TRBJ1-1,TGCGCCAGCAGTGAGCCTTCTTGGAGCAACACTGAAGCTTTCTTT,CASSEPSWSNTEAFF
13,.,.,TRBV9,TRBJ2-5,TGTGCCAGCAGTCCGGACTCGGGTCAGGCCCAGTACTTC,CASSPDSGQAQYF
16,.,TRBD1,TRBV19,TRBJ2-7,TGTGCCAGTAGTTCCGGACCGGGACAGGCCTTCTACGAGCAGTACTTC,CASSSGPGQAFYEQYF
11,.,.,TRBV29-1,TRBJ2-7,TGCAGCGTTGTTTGGGCGGGGGAGCAGTACTTC,CSVVWAGEQYF
15,once,.,TRBV15,TRBJ1-1,TGTGCCACCAGCAGTTCCCGGGATGTGAACACTGAAGCTTTCTTT,CATSSSRDVNTEAFF
14,.,TRBD1,TRBV24-1,TRBJ2-2,TGTGCCACCGGGACAGGCGCGAACACCGGGGAGCTGTTTTTT,CATGTGANTGELFF
12,.,.,TRBV7-6,TRBJ2-1,TGTGCCAGCAGCCGTAGCGGCTATGAGCAGTTCTTC,CASSRSGYEQFF
17,.,.,TRBV19,TRBJ2-3,TGTGCCAGTGGAAGGACAGCCGGGTCGTCACCCGCAGATACGCAGTATTTT,CASGRTAGSSPADTQYF
14,.,TRBD1,TRBV7-9,TRBJ1-1,TGTGCCAGCACTAGAGGACAGGCCGAGCTTGAAGCTTTCTTT,CASTRGQAELEAFF
15,.,.,TRBV2,TRBJ1-5,TGTGCCACCGCGGAGAGGGAGTGGGGCAATCAGCCCCAGCATTTT,CATAEREWGNQPQHF
16,.,TRBD1,TRBV4-1,TRBJ1-4,TGCGCCAGCAGTCTGCGGGTGGACAGGGGACCCGAAAAACTGTTTTTT,CASSLRVDRGPEKLFF
14,.,TRBD1,TRBV3-1/TRBV3-2,TRBJ1-5,TGTGCCAGCAGCCGTGGGACAGGAAATCAGCCCCAGCATTTT,CASSRGTGNQPQHF
15,few,.,TRBV28,TRBJ1-1,TGTGCCAGCCACACCCCTGGGACACCTAACACTGAAGCTTTCTTT,CASHTPGTPNTEAFF
16,few,.,TRBV18,TRBJ1-3,TGTGCCAGCTCACCAGGGGCGTTACTCTCTGGAAACACCATATATTTT,CASSPGALLSGNTIYF
14,.,.,TRBV7-9,TRBJ2-7,TGTGCCAGCAGCCTGCCCCAGGGTTCCTACGAGCAGTACTTC,CASSLPQGSYEQYF
15,.,TRBD1,TRBV6-5,TRBJ1-1,TGTGCCAGCAGCCCCACCCCAGGGGGCGGGACTGAAGCTTTCTTT,CASSPTPGGGTEAFF
17,.,.,TRBV10-1,TRBJ2-2,TGCGCCAGCAGTGAAAAGAGGATGGCAGGGGCTACCGGGGAGCTGTTTTTT,CASSEKRMAGATGELFF